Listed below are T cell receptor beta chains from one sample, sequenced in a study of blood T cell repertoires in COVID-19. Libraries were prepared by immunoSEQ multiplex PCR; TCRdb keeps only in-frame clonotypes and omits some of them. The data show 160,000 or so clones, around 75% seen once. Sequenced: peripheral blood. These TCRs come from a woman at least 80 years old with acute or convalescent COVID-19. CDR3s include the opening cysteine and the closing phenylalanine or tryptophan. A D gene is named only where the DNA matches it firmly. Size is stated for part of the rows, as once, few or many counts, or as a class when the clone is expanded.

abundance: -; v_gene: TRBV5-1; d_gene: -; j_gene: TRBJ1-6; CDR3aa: CASSLLAAGGDNSPLHF; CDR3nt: TGCGCCAGCAGCTTGTTGGCCGCGGGAGGGGATAATTCACCCCTCCACTTT
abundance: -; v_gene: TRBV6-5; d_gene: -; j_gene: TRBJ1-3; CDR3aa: CASSFDKAGNTIYF; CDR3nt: TGTGCCAGCAGCTTCGACAAGGCTGGAAACACCATATATTTT
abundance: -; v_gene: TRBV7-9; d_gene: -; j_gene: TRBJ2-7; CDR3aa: CASSHSPGVRTYEQYF; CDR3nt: TGTGCCAGCAGCCACTCCCCCGGGGTGAGGACCTACGAGCAGTACTTC
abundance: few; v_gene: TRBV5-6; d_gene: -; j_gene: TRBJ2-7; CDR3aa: CASSFFERKLYEQYF; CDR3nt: TGTGCCAGCAGCTTCTTCGAACGGAAACTATACGAGCAGTACTTC
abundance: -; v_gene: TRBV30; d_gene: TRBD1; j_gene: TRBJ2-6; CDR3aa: CAWDRGPGANVLTF; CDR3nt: TGTGCCTGGGACAGGGGGCCTGGGGCCAACGTCCTGACTTTC
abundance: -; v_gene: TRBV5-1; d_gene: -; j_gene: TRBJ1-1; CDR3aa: CASSSTGSAEAFF; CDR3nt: TGCGCCAGCAGCTCAACAGGGTCCGCTGAAGCTTTCTTT
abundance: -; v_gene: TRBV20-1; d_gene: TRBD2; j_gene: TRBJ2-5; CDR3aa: CSASIAGGPVETQYF; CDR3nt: TGCAGTGCTAGTATAGCGGGAGGGCCGGTTGAGACCCAGTACTTC
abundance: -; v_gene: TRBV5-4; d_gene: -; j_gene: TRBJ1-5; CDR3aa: CASSLDENQPQHF; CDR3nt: TGTGCCAGCAGCCTGGACGAGAATCAGCCCCAGCATTTT
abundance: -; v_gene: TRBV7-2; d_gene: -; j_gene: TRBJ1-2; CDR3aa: CASSFESPMGYTF; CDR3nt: TGTGCCAGCAGCTTTGAGTCTCCTATGGGCTACACCTTC
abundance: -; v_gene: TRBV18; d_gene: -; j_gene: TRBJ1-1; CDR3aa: CASSEQVNTEAFF; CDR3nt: TGTGCCAGCTCAGAGCAGGTGAACACTGAAGCTTTCTTT
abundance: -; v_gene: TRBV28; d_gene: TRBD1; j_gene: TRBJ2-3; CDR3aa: CASGQGGTDTQYF; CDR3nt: TGTGCCAGCGGACAGGGAGGCACAGATACGCAGTATTTT
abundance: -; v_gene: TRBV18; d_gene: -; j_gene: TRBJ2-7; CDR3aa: CASSAVETPYEQYF; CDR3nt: TGTGCCAGCTCAGCCGTAGAGACACCCTACGAGCAGTACTTC
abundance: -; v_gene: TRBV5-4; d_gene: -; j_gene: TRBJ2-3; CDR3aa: CASSLGPGSTDTQYF; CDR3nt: TGTGCCAGCAGCTTGGGTCCAGGGTCCACAGATACGCAGTATTTT
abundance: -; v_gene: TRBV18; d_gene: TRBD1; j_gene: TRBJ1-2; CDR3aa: CASSPTGGWDGYTF; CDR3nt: TGTGCCAGCTCACCAACAGGGGGATGGGATGGCTACACCTTC
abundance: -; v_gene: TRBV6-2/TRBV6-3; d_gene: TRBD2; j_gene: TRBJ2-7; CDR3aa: CASSQRRGGLRIYEQYF; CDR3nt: TGTGCCAGCAGTCAACGGCGCGGGGGGCTCCGAATCTACGAGCAGTACTTC
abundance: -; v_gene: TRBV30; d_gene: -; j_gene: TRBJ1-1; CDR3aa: CAWTPGHFEAFF; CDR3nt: TGTGCCTGGACCCCGGGACACTTTGAAGCTTTCTTT
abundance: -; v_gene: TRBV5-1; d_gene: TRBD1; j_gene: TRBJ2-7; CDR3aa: CASSSGTGDYEQYF; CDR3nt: TGCGCCAGCAGCTCCGGGACAGGGGACTACGAGCAGTACTTC
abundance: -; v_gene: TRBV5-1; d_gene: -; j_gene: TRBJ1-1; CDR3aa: CASSSAGDTEAFF; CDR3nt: TGCGCCAGCAGCTCCGCAGGGGACACTGAAGCTTTCTTT
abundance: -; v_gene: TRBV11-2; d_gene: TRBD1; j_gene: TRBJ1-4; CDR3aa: CASRPDRAGEKLFF; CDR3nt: TGTGCCAGCAGACCCGACAGGGCCGGGGAAAAACTGTTTTTT
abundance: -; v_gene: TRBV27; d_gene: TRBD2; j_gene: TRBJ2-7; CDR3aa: CASSYSGRVYEQYF; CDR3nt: TGTGCCAGCAGTTATAGCGGGAGAGTCTACGAGCAGTACTTC
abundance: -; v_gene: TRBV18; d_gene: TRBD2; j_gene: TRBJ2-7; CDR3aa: CASSPRGTTSYQQYF; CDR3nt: TGTGCCAGCTCACCCCGGGGGACTACGTCCTACCAGCAGTACTTC
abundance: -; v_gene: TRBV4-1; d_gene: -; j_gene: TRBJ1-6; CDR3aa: CASSQVRASGSPLHF; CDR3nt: TGCGCCAGCAGCCAAGTTAGAGCCAGCGGTTCACCCCTCCACTTT
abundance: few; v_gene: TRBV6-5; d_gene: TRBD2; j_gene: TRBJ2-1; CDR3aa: CASRRLAGVGNEQFF; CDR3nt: TGTGCCAGCAGGAGACTAGCGGGGGTGGGGAATGAGCAGTTCTTC
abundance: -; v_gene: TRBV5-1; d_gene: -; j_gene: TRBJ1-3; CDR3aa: CASSFEGNTIYF; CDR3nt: TGCGCCAGCAGCTTCGAGGGAAACACCATATATTTT
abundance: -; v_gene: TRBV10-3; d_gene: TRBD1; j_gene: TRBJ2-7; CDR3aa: CATRDRTYEQYF; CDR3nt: TGTGCCACCCGGGACAGAACCTACGAGCAGTACTTC
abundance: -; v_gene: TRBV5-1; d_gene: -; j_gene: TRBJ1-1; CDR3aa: CASSLIPGDTEAFF; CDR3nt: TGCGCCAGCAGCTTGATCCCCGGGGACACTGAAGCTTTCTTT
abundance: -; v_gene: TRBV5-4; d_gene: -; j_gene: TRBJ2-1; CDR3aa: CASSLGGLSSYNEQFF; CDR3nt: TGTGCCAGCAGCTTGGGTGGACTGAGCTCCTACAATGAGCAGTTCTTC
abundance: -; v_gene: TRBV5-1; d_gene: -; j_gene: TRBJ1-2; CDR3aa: CASSTGPEYGYTF; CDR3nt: TGCGCCAGCAGCACAGGCCCAGAGTATGGCTACACCTTC
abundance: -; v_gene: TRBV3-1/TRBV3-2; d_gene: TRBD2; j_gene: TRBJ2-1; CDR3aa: CASSLAGGQNEQFF; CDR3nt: TGTGCCAGCAGCCTAGCGGGAGGGCAGAATGAGCAGTTCTTC
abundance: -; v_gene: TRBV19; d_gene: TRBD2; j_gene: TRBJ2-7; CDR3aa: CASSNPLAGGHVEQYF; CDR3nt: TGTGCCAGTAGTAACCCCCTGGCGGGAGGACACGTGGAGCAGTACTTC
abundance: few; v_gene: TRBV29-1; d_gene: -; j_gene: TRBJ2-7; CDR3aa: CSVRGRGEQYF; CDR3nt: TGCAGCGTTAGAGGTCGCGGCGAGCAGTACTTC
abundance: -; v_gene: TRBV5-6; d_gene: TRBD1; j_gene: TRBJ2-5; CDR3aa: CASSLGQGASGKYQETQYF; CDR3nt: TGTGCCAGCAGCTTGGGACAGGGGGCGTCCGGGAAGTACCAAGAGACCCAGTACTTC
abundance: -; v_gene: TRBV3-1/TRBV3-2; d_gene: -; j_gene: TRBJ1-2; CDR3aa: CASSQGGFGYTF; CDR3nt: TGTGCCAGCAGCCAAGGCGGTTTTGGCTACACCTTC
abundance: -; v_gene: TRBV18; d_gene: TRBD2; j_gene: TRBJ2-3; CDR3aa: CASSPGALREGQLIPDTQYF; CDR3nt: TGTGCCAGCTCACCAGGCGCCTTGCGGGAGGGCCAATTGATCCCAGATACGCAGTATTTT
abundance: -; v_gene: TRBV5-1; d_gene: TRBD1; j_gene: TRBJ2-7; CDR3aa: CASSLDRNYEQYF; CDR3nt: TGCGCCAGCAGCCTGGACAGGAACTACGAGCAGTACTTC
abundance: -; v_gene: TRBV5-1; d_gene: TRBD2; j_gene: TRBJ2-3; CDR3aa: CASSLALSGGVDTQYF; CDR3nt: TGCGCCAGCAGCTTGGCCCTATCGGGGGGGGTGGATACGCAGTATTTT
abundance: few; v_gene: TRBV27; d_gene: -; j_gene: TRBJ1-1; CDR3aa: CASRARDLNTEAFF; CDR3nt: TGTGCCAGCAGGGCCCGGGATTTGAACACTGAAGCTTTCTTT